This record concerns one TCR beta chain sequence. Its antigen is currently unknown. This record comes from a study of response to subunit inactivated influenza vaccine. General study findings and limits: Every seasonal influenza vaccination brings in few new T cells, the authors suggested.

Trimming cost V 5 bases and J 0 bases; bases outside gene matches: 4. The CDR3 has 14 amino acids. MiXCR was run by TCRdb on the RT-PCR reads, yielding one entry per CDR3 protein. There are about 700,000 distinct CDR3 sequences in the sample; about a sixth occur only once, and 11% lies in the top ten. This sequence was found in a man in his fifties who received an inactivated influenza vaccine. This material consisted of PBMCs from blood, taken about 12 days after vaccination. J is TRBJ2-7 and V is TRBV12-3 or TRBV12-4; 7 nucleotides match TRBD2. The DNA for the CDR3 is TGTGCCAGCAGTCATAGCGGGCGCTCCTACGAGCAGTACTTC. Translation: CASSHSGRSYEQYF.